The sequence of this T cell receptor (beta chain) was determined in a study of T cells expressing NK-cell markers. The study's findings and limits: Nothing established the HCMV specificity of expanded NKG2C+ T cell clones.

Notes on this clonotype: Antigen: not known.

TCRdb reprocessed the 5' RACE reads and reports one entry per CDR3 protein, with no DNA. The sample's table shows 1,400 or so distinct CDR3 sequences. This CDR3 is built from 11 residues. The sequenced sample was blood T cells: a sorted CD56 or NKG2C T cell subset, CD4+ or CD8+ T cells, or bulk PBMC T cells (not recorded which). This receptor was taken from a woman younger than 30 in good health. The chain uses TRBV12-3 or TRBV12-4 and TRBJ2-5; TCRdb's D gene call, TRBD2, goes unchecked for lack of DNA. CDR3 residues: CASSLGGSQYF.